The 9 T cell receptor beta chains below were found in one sample sequenced in a study of cytomegalovirus exposure and HLA in healthy donors. Primers included in the PCR were 60 Vbeta and 13 Jbeta primers. Using immunoSEQ multiplex PCR, the repertoire was profiled, and TCRdb retains in-frame clones only, with some absent. The top ten hold about 3.2% of the sample, which has around 200,000 clones, around 62% seen once. The sample consisted of PBMCs. These receptor sequences come from a man aged 35 to 55 in good health and CMV-seronegative.

This clone was seen just once. V gene TRBV7-8 combines with J gene TRBJ1-5, with a tentative D call TRBD1 (6 bases). Trimming cost V 6 bases and J 6 bases, with 15 bases left between them. CDR1 is SGHVS and CDR2 is FQNEAQ in the germline V gene. CDR3 length: 14 residues. This CDR3 is CASSLGGAGQPQHF. The CDR3 coding sequence is TGTGCCAGCAGTCTCGGGGGGGCAGGTCAGCCCCAGCATTTT.

A note on this clone: Other DNA sequences within the sample encode an identical CDR3. The chain recombines TRBV7-9 with TRBJ2-2, with TRBD2 matching 7 bases. CDR3 length: 15 residues. CDR1 and CDR2 from the germline V gene are SEHNR and FQNEAQ (reference sequence). V was clipped by 1 base and J by 7 bases; unmatched bases: 6. CDR3 bases: TGTGCCAGCAGCTTAGAGGCGGGAGCTATCGGGGAGCTGTTTTTT. This encodes CASSLEAGAIGELFF. Combining the CDR3 with reference TRBV7-9 and TRBJ2-2 gives the whole variable domain DTGVSQNPRHKITKRGQNVTFRCDPISEHNRLYWYRQTLGQGPEFLTYFQNEAQLEKSRLLSDRFSAERPKGSFSTLEIQRTEQGDSAMYLCASSLEAGAIGELFFGEGSRLTVL.

The chain combines TRBV9 with TRBJ2-2; no firm D call. Trimming cost V 2 bases and J 4 bases, with 9 bases left between them. CDR1 and CDR2 from the germline V gene are SGDLS and YYNGEE. The CDR3 is 14 amino acids. CDR3 residues: CASSVAVATGELFF. The CDR3 DNA reads as TGTGCCAGCAGCGTGGCAGTTGCCACCGGGGAGCTGTTTTTT.

The V call is TRBV15, the J call TRBJ2-3; 9 nucleotides line up with TRBD2. The germline V gene has CDR1 LNHNV and CDR2 YYDKDF (reference sequence). This CDR3 contains 17 residues. The junction had 6 bases not matched to a gene; V was cut back by 1 base and J by 1 base. CDR3 bases: TGTGCCACCAGCAGAGGAATCCTAGCGGGGCGCACAGATACGCAGTATTTT. The encoded protein is CATSRGILAGRTDTQYF. Full variable domain (remainder filled in from reference TRBV15 and TRBJ2-3): DAMVIQNPRYQVTQFGKPVTLSCSQTLNHNVMYWYQQKSSQAPKLLFHYYDKDFNNEADTPDNFQSRRPNTSFCFLDIRSPGLGDTAMYLCATSRGILAGRTDTQYFGPGTRLTVL.

This chain connects TRBV6-5 to TRBJ1-5, with D possibly being TRBD1 (5 bases). Between the trimmed V and J ends, which lost 5 bases and 11 bases, there was a span of 10 bases. This CDR3 has 11 residues. Germline V gene lookup returns CDR1 MNHEY and CDR2 SVGAGI. CDR3 region: CASSAGGTQHF. CDR3 coding DNA: TGTGCCAGCAGTGCCGGGGGGACCCAGCATTTT.

The chain combines TRBV9 with TRBJ2-5, with 7 bases lining up with TRBD2. The CDR3 totals 17 residues. Germline lookup yields CDR1 SGDLS and CDR2 YYNGEE. The trim removed 0 bases at V and 4 bases at J, leaving 12 bases unmatched. In DNA form, the CDR3 reads TGTGCCAGCAGCGTAGTGTCGGGAGGAAGCATAGCAGAGACCCAGTACTTC. Translation: CASSVVSGGSIAETQYF.

This chain links TRBV7-6 with TRBJ2-7; possible D gene TRBD2, 6 bases. V shed 5 bases and J shed 0 bases, with 17 bases lying between them. The CDR3 contains 16 residues. Germline CDR1 SGHVS, CDR2 FNYEAQ. The CDR3 DNA sequence: TGTGCCAGCAGCCCAGGAGGGAGAGAAAGCTCCTACGAGCAGTACTTC. It codes for CASSPGGRESSYEQYF.

The V call is TRBV29-1, the J call TRBJ2-1; 10 positions match TRBD2. Germline CDR1 reads SQVTM; CDR2 reads ANQGSEA. CDR3 size: 14 residues. V lost 4 bases to trimming and J lost 8 bases; unmatched junction nucleotides: 8. CDR3: CSVASPSGSYEQFF. The CDR3 DNA is TGCAGCGTTGCAAGCCCTAGCGGGAGTTATGAGCAGTTCTTC.

The V call is TRBV19, the J call TRBJ2-7; TRBD2 is a possible D gene (7 bases). The CDR3 covers 15 residues. V lost 3 bases and J lost 3, with 15 bases in between. The V gene's germline CDR1 is LNHDA and CDR2 SQIVND (reference sequence). The CDR3 nucleotides read TGTGCCAGTAGTATGGGGTCCGGGGGGCTCTACGAGCAGTACTTC. Protein sequence: CASSMGSGGLYEQYF.